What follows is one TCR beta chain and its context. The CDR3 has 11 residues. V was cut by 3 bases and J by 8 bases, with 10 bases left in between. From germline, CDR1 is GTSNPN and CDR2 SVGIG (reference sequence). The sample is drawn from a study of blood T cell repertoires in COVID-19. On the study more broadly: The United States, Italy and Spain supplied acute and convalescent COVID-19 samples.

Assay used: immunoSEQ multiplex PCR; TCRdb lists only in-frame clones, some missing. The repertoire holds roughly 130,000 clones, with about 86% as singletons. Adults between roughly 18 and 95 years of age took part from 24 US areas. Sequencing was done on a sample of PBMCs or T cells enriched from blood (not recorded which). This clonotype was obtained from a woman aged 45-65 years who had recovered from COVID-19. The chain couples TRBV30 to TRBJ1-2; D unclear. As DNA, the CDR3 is TGTGCCTGGAGCCTCACGGTAGGCTACACCTTC. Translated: CAWSLTVGYTF.